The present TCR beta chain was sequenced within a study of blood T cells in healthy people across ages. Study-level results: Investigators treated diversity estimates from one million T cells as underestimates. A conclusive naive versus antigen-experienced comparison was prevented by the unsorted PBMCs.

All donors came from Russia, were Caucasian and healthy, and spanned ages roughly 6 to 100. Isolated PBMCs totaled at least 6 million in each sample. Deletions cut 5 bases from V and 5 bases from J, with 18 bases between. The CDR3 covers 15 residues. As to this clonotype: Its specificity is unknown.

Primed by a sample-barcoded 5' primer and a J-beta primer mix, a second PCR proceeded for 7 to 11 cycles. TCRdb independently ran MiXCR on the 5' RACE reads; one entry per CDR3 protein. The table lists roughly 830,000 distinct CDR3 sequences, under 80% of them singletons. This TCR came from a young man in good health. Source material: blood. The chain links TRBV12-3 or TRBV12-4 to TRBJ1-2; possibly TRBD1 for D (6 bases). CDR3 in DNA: TGTGCCAGCAGTCTCCACGTCGGCCAGGGGTATGGCTACACCTTC. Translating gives CASSLHVGQGYGYTF.